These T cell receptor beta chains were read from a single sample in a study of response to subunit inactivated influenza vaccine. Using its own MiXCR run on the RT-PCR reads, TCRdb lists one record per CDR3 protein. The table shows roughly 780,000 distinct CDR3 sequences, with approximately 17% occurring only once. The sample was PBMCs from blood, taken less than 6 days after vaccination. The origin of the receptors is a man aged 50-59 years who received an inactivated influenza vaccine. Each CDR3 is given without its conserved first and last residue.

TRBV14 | ASSQEGVKETQY
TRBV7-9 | ASSPVRSGPGELF
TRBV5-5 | ASSFYRSDTQY
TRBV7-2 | ASSLGGSAGTQY
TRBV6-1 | ASSLPRLGVYNEQF
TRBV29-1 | SVSSRNTIY
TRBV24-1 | ATSDAGRENIQY
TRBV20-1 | SARDPRGVTEEQF
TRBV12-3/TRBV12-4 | ASSPGQGGWYGYT
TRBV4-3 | ASSGQGVEGYT
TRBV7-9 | ASSFWGDEAF
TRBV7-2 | ASSLGTTHYEQY
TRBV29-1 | SVATGSSGELF
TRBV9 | ASSVVVGTEQY
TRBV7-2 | ASSFSAGLREQY
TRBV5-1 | ASSLTTTNTGELF
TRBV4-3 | ASSQDDRPGPNYGYT
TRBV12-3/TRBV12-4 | ASSFGLGQGVYEQY
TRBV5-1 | ASSLQRLEEQF
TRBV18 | ASSPRGTTHYGYT
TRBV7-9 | ASSYPGQSPYNEQF
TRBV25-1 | ASSDQTGGYEQY
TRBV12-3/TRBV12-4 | ASSDGSSRAYNEQF
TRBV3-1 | ASSTRSLDPQY
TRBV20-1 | SADAYRDTSTDTQY
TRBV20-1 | SAGKDVSYEQY
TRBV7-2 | ASSLGGQGQY
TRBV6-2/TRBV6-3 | ASRQVWGGSYEQY
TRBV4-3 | ASSQSPGGVPYNEQF
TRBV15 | ATSRDIQDGETQY
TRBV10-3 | AIRPTGNSNQPQH
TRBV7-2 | ASSLAAVGRLFAGELF
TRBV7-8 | ASSLARLTSRSTDTQY
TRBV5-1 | ASSIGTADHEKLF
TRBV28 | ASSLPNLSYGYT
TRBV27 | ASSLPGHINTGELF
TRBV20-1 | SGTGSYEQY